The 9 T cell receptor beta chains listed next were all sequenced from one sample in a study of OX40 agonist ivuxolimab in advanced cancers. Using immunoSEQ multiplex PCR, the repertoire was profiled, and TCRdb retains in-frame clones only, with some absent. The profile shows 20,000 to 25,000 clones, around 90% of them singletons. The sample consisted of CD4+ or CD8+ T cells sorted from blood, taken in a trial of the OX40 agonist ivuxolimab. The receptors derive from an adult with an advanced solid tumor such as melanoma, head and neck, liver or kidney cancer.

The chain carries TRBV7-7 and TRBJ2-5, with unresolved D. Germline lookup yields CDR1 SSHAT and CDR2 FNYEAQ (reference sequence). V was trimmed by 2 bases and J by 1 base, leaving 11 bases between them. The CDR3 consists of 15 residues. The DNA of the CDR3 is TGTGCCAGCAGCTTATCAGTCAGTCCCCAAGAGACCCAGTACTTC. Protein: CASSLSVSPQETQYF. Filled out from reference TRBV7-7 and TRBJ2-5, the complete variable domain reads GAGVSQSPRYKVTKRGQDVTLRCDPISSHATLYWYQQALGQGPEFLTYFNYEAQPDKSGLPSDRFSAERPEGSISTLTIQRTEQRDSAMYRCASSLSVSPQETQYFGPGTRLLVL.

This clone was recorded once. The V and J genes are TRBV7-6 and TRBJ2-3, with D tentatively TRBD2 (5 bases). Germline V CDR1 and CDR2: SGHVS, FNYEAQ. Trimming removed 3 bases from V and 0 bases from J, with 10 bases in between. This CDR3 contains 15 residues. CDR3 region: CASSFFTGSTDTQYF. The CDR3 DNA sequence: TGTGCCAGCAGCTTCTTTACGGGGAGCACAGATACGCAGTATTTT.

The chain links TRBV9 to TRBJ1-2, with TRBD1 as a possible D gene (6 bases). The CDR3 covers 14 residues. From germline, CDR1 is SGDLS and CDR2 YYNGEE. V shed 3 bases and J shed 7 bases, with 16 bases lying between them. The CDR3 region has the DNA TGTGCCAGCAGCGCCCAAACAGGGCTGGGTGGCTACACCTTC. As protein: CASSAQTGLGGYTF.

CDR3 protein: CASSLFTSGTNEQFF. As DNA, the CDR3 is TGTGCCAGCAGCTTATTTACTAGCGGGACCAATGAGCAGTTCTTC. V is TRBV7-1 and J is TRBJ2-1; 10 bases fit TRBD2. TRBV7-1 is assigned to the ORF class and has an uncertain function. J gave up 6 bases and V 4 bases, and 6 bases lay outside the gene matches. The CDR3 runs 15 residues.

This clone is medium-sized within its sample. The genes are TRBV11-2 and TRBJ1-1; D unclear. CDR3 length: 15 residues. Trimming took 1 base from V and 5 from J, leaving 14 bases between them. Germline CDR1 is SGHAT and CDR2 is FQNNGV. The chain's CDR3 is CASSLVAQTGTEAFF. The CDR3 nucleotides are TGTGCCAGCAGCTTAGTAGCCCAAACGGGGACTGAAGCTTTCTTT.

This clone was detected only once. The J gene is TRBJ1-2, the V gene TRBV5-1; D is ambiguous. CDR1 and CDR2 from the germline V gene are SGHRS and YFSETQ. The CDR3 is made up of 13 amino acids. With 2 bases removed from V and 4 bases from J, the gap between germline ends came to 9 bases. The DNA for the CDR3 is TGCGCCAGCAGCTTCACGGAGTTCTATGGCTACACCTTC. As protein: CASSFTEFYGYTF.

This clone turned up a few times. This sequence joins TRBV9 and TRBJ2-3; D not certain. CDR1 is SGDLS, CDR2 YYNGEE, per germline. Trimming left V 0 bases short and J 1 base short, with 3 bases between. CDR3 size: 13 residues. The CDR3 here is CASSVGGTDTQYF. The CDR3 DNA reads TGTGCCAGCAGCGTAGGGGGCACAGATACGCAGTATTTT.

The chain is built from TRBV4-1 and TRBJ2-1; D might be TRBD2 (6 bases). Per germline, CDR1 MGHRA and CDR2 YSYEKL. CDR3 size: 15 residues. The V and J ends lost 5 bases and 2 bases respectively, with 13 bases between them. CDR3 sequence (DNA): TGCGCCAGCAGCGATACAGGAGGGCCCTACAATGAGCAGTTCTTC. As protein: CASSDTGGPYNEQFF.

The V call is TRBV4-2, the J call TRBJ2-7; D unresolved. Trimming pared 0 bases from V and 2 bases from J, leaving 8 bases between. The CDR3 runs to 14 residues. Germline V CDR1 and CDR2: LGHNA, YNFKEQ. The CDR3 DNA reads as TGTGCCAGCAGCCAAGACTTTTCCCCCTACGAGCAGTACTTC. Translating it yields CASSQDFSPYEQYF.